Below, 15 T cell receptor beta chains from the same sample are listed, as sequenced in a study of T cells in Graves' hyperthyroidism and ophthalmopathy (dated by TCRdb to the late 2010s). Library prep was done by multiplex PCR. Reads for this sample came from an Illumina HiSeq 2000. TCR beta CDR3 regions were amplified from RNA transcripts. The TCR CDR3 was subjected to a first round of RT-PCR using the HTBI primer set and the Qiagen OneStep RT-PCR kit. In-frame beta chains were kept once TCRdb had trimmed the public reads at Q25 with fastp and called clones with MiXCR. Rows matching on CDR3 protein sequence are summarized as one entry with the most common DNA and genes. This sample has 500,000 to 800,000 distinct CDR3 sequences in its table, and about 45% of those were observed once. The ten top clones hold less than 9.5% of the sample. The material sequenced was peripheral blood or thyroid tissue (not recorded which). These receptor sequences come from an adult man with Graves' disease, either hyperthyroidism or ophthalmopathy (not recorded which).

This clonotype has at least ten counts. This chain links TRBV11-2 with TRBJ1-5; 7 bases align to TRBD1. The germline CDR1 and CDR2 sequences are SGHAT and FQNNGV. Unmatched junction bases numbered 8, after V lost 5 bases and J lost 10 bases. There are 13 residues in the CDR3. The CDR3 sequence: CASSRSTGDPQHF. The CDR3 DNA reads TGTGCCAGCAGCCGAAGTACAGGGGATCCCCAGCATTTT.

The CDR3 region is CASSRMGGTEAFF. CDR3 bases: TGTGCCAGCAGCCGAATGGGGGGCACTGAAGCTTTCTTT. J is TRBJ1-1 and V is TRBV7-9; tentatively, D is TRBD1 (5 bases). The CDR3 is 13 residues long. Trimming cost V 5 bases and J 4 bases, with 11 bases left between them. The germline V gene has CDR1 SEHNR and CDR2 FQNEAQ (reference sequence).

J is TRBJ2-7 and V is TRBV25-1; 8 bases are a match to TRBD1. The germline CDR1 and CDR2 sequences are MGHDK and SYGVNS. Trimming removed 4 bases from V and 2 bases from J; junction bases left unmatched: 10. The CDR3 covers 16 residues. The chain's CDR3 is CASSVDRGRSTYEQYF. The CDR3 DNA sequence: TGTGCCAGCAGTGTCGACAGGGGCCGATCCACCTACGAGCAGTACTTC.

The chain joins TRBV6-1 to TRBJ1-2, with D tentatively TRBD1 (5 bases). This CDR3 has 14 amino acids. The germline CDR1 and CDR2 sequences are MNHNS and SASEGT. V lost 5 bases to trimming and J lost 4 bases, with 14 bases between them. CDR3 nucleotides: TGTGCCAGCAGTTACTCTTACAGGCCCTATGGCTACACCTTC. Amino acid sequence: CASSYSYRPYGYTF.

The J gene is TRBJ1-2, the V gene TRBV2, with 9 positions matching TRBD1. J gave up 6 bases and V 1 base, and 3 bases lay outside the gene matches. The CDR3 has 14 residues. CDR1 and CDR2 (germline): SNHLY, FYNNEI. CDR3 in DNA: TGTGCCAGCAGTGAAGGGACAGGGGATCATGGCTACACCTTC. Amino acid sequence: CASSEGTGDHGYTF. Drawing the rest from reference TRBV2 and TRBJ1-2, the complete variable domain is EPEVTQTPSHQVTQMGQEVILRCVPISNHLYFYWYRQILGQKVEFLVSFYNNEISEKSEIFDDQFSVERPDGSNFTLKIRSTKLEDSAMYFCASSEGTGDHGYTFGSGTRLTVV.

This clonotype was detected once. The rearrangement joins TRBV7-2 to TRBJ2-7, with TRBD1 matching over 9 bases. V was pared by 3 bases and J by 3 bases, with 6 bases of the junction left unmatched. The germline gives CDR1 SGHTA, CDR2 FQGNSA. The CDR3 sequence is 15 residues long. CDR3: CASSLTGGDGYEQYF. CDR3 DNA: TGTGCCAGCAGCTTGACAGGGGGAGATGGCTACGAGCAGTACTTC.

The chain links TRBV7-2 to TRBJ2-3; D might be TRBD1 or TRBD2, each matching 5 bases. V was cut by 2 bases and J by 1 base, with 16 bases left in between. Germline CDR1 is SGHTA and CDR2 is FQGNSA. The CDR3 extends over 17 amino acids. The CDR3, as DNA: TGTGCCAGCAGCTTACGGTTGGGGACCTCTCGCACAGATACGCAGTATTTT. Amino acid sequence: CASSLRLGTSRTDTQYF.

V and J are TRBV7-9 and TRBJ1-1; no reliable D call. This CDR3 comprises 14 residues. The V gene's germline CDR1 is SEHNR and CDR2 FQNEAQ (reference sequence). Trimming pared 5 bases from V and 6 bases from J, leaving 16 bases between. The CDR3 loop is CASSPGDMKAEAFF. Here the CDR3 DNA reads TGTGCCAGCAGCCCCGGGGATATGAAGGCTGAAGCTTTCTTT. Full variable domain (rest looked up from reference TRBV7-9 and TRBJ1-1): DTGVSQNPRHKITKRGQNVTFRCDPISEHNRLYWYRQTLGQGPEFLTYFQNEAQLEKSRLLSDRFSAERPKGSFSTLEIQRTEQGDSAMYLCASSPGDMKAEAFFGQGTRLTVV.

The CDR3 bases are TGTGCCAGCAGCTTAGCACAGTCCTACAATGAGCAGTTCTTC. Encoded protein: CASSLAQSYNEQFF. This chain connects TRBV7-9 to TRBJ2-1; no reliable D call. Looked up from germline, CDR1 is SEHNR and CDR2 is FQNEAQ (reference sequence). This CDR3 comprises 14 residues. V lost 0 bases, J lost 1 base, and 4 bases lay in between.

This clonotype was detected ten times or more. The chain joins TRBV24-1 to TRBJ2-2, with D unresolved. Germline lookup yields CDR1 KGHDR and CDR2 SFDVKD. This CDR3 is 12 amino acids long. Trimming shortened V by 3 bases and J by 7 bases, and 5 bases separated the two germline ends. The CDR3 DNA follows: TGTGCCACCAGTGATGGTTTCGGGGAGCTGTTTTTT. It encodes CATSDGFGELFF.

The rearrangement links TRBV11-1 to TRBJ2-3; 7 positions match TRBD1. Germline V gene sequence: CDR1 SGHAT, CDR2 FQDESV (reference sequence). CDR3 length: 15 residues. V gave up 1 base and J gave up 1 base; unmatched junction bases: 2. The CDR3 DNA sequence: TGTGCCAGCAGCTTAGGGCAGGGGGGCACAGATACGCAGTATTTT. Translating gives CASSLGQGGTDTQYF.

About this clonotype itself: A much more abundant neighbour one base away suggests this may be a read error. The chain recombines TRBV29-1 with TRBJ1-2, with 8 bases identical to TRBD1. Germline lookup yields CDR1 SQVTM and CDR2 ANQGSEA. The CDR3 extends over 12 amino acids. CDR3 loop: CSAEDRVYGHTF. As DNA, the CDR3 is TGCAGTGCTGAGGACAGGGTCTATGGCCACACCTTC.

This clonotype was seen more than once but under ten times. The chain carries TRBV20-1 and TRBJ2-7; a possible D gene is TRBD1 (6 bases). V was clipped by 3 bases and J by 7 bases, with 13 bases between them. The CDR3 consists of 12 residues. Germline assignment: CDR1 DFQATT and CDR2 SNEGSKA (reference sequence). CDR3 coding DNA: TGCAGTGCTAGGACAGGTTTGGGTGAGCAGTACTTC. Amino acids: CSARTGLGEQYF.

The CDR3 DNA is TGTGCCAGCGGGCTAGCGGGCCACGAGACCCAGTACTTC. This gives the protein CASGLAGHETQYF. The rearrangement uses TRBV25-1 and TRBJ2-5; 8 bases fit TRBD2. CDR1 is MGHDK and CDR2 is SYGVNS in the germline V gene. Losses at the gene ends were 8 bases for V and 5 bases for J; bases not matched to a gene: 7. The CDR3 consists of 13 residues.

The chain carries TRBV2 and TRBJ1-6; the match to TRBD1 covers 8 bases. Germline-derived CDR1 and CDR2 are SNHLY and FYNNEI. Germline trimming cut 4 bases from V and 7 bases from J; bases unmatched to any gene: 6. The CDR3 length is 15 residues. The CDR3 protein is CASSVSGQANSPLHF. CDR3 DNA: TGTGCCAGCAGTGTCTCGGGACAGGCAAATTCACCCCTCCACTTT.